The T cell receptor beta chain under discussion was sequenced for a study of Tregs in tolerant kidney transplant recipients. A note on this clone: Its antigen remains unknown. Other nucleotide sequences from this sample produce the same CDR3.

Related graft donors supplied nonmyeloablative bone marrow transplants, and mixed chimerism was transient. Unstimulated regulatory T cells (CD4+CD25+CD127-), CD4+CD25- non-regulatory cells, CD4 and CD8 cells were FACS-sorted from thawed PBMCs. TCRdb's table, derived via immunoSEQ multiplex PCR, lists solely in-frame clones and lacks some. The table has roughly 70,000 clones, about 89% seen once. The CDR3 contains 14 residues. The germline CDR1 and CDR2 sequences are SGHTA and FQGTGA. V was cut by 1 base and J by 8 bases, with 9 bases left in between. Study-wide findings and caveats: Activated donor B cell expansion appeared to reveal the most relevant donor-specific TCRbeta repertoire.

The sample consisted of CD4+ T cells from blood (PBMCs), taken 6 months after the transplant. The rearrangement uses TRBV7-3 and TRBJ1-6, with D tentatively TRBD1 (5 bases). The clonotype was recovered from a human patient who received a combined kidney and bone marrow transplant. Some T cells may possibly be graft donor cells. The CDR3 DNA is TGTGCCAGCAGCTTAAATGCCAGGGATTCACCCCTCCACTTT. Its protein is CASSLNARDSPLHF.